Below are 18 T cell receptor beta chains sequenced from a single sample in a study of blood T cell repertoires in COVID-19. TCRdb's table, derived via immunoSEQ multiplex PCR, lists solely in-frame clones and lacks some. This sample carries 75,000 or so clones, approximately 80% of them seen once, and the ten largest clones take over 5.5%. Sequenced material: peripheral blood. The receptors were sampled from a man aged 55 to 70 with active or convalescent COVID-19.

This chain connects TRBV7-8 to TRBJ1-5; D is uncertain. The CDR3 covers 14 residues. Per germline, CDR1 SGHVS and CDR2 FQNEAQ. V was pared by 1 base and J by 9 bases, with 13 bases between. CDR3 in DNA: TGTGCCAGCAGCTTAGATGCCGGTCCAGGGCCCCAGCATTTT. Residues: CASSLDAGPGPQHF.

CDR3 in amino acids: CASSGLRTSRPDTQYF. DNA of the CDR3: TGTGCCAGTAGTGGGCTACGGACTAGTAGGCCAGATACGCAGTATTTT. The chain joins TRBV19 to TRBJ2-3; 7 nucleotides match TRBD2. The V gene end was trimmed by 5 bases and the J gene end by 4 bases; junction bases not matched to a gene: 12. Germline-derived CDR1 and CDR2 are LNHDA and SQIVND (reference sequence). This CDR3 has 16 residues.

The chain carries TRBV6-2 or TRBV6-3 and TRBJ2-5; 9 bases match TRBD2. This CDR3 is built from 14 residues. V lost 5 bases and J lost 5; bases outside the gene matches: 6. The germline gives CDR1 MNHEY, CDR2 SVGEGT. CDR3 protein: CASSKGLAGETQYF. The CDR3 DNA reads TGTGCCAGCAGTAAGGGACTAGCCGGGGAGACCCAGTACTTC.

This chain connects TRBV19 to TRBJ2-5; tentatively, D is TRBD2 (6 bases). The CDR3 runs to 13 residues. Trimming took 7 bases from V and 5 from J, leaving 14 bases between them. The germline V gene encodes CDR1 LNHDA and CDR2 SQIVND (reference sequence). CDR3 DNA sequence: TGTGCCAGTACCACGATTGGAGGGGAGACCCAGTACTTC. It is translated as CASTTIGGETQYF.

This rearrangement joins TRBV27 to TRBJ1-6; D is ambiguous. Germline loops: CDR1 MNHEY, CDR2 SMNVEV (reference sequence). The CDR3 totals 17 residues. V was trimmed by 4 bases and J by 0 bases, leaving 13 bases between them. The DNA of the CDR3 is TGTGCCAGCAGTTATGAGGTCACGAGCTCCTATAATTCACCCCTCCACTTT. It encodes CASSYEVTSSYNSPLHF.

This clone was counted at least ten times. This CDR3 reads CASSVTLSGANVLTF. The CDR3 nucleotides read TGTGCCAGCAGCGTGACTCTCTCTGGGGCCAACGTCCTGACTTTC. This rearrangement joins TRBV7-9 to TRBJ2-6; D is unclear. Germline CDR1 SEHNR, CDR2 FQNEAQ (reference sequence). There are 15 residues in the CDR3. Trimming shortened V by 5 bases and J by 0 bases, and 8 bases separated the two germline ends.

The rearrangement joins TRBV19 to TRBJ1-2; D ambiguous. Germline V CDR1 and CDR2: LNHDA, SQIVND (reference sequence). The CDR3 runs to 13 residues. Trimming pared 6 bases from V and 2 bases from J, leaving 10 bases between. CDR3: CASRTPGNYGYTF. The DNA of the CDR3 is TGTGCCAGTAGGACACCGGGAAACTATGGCTACACCTTC. Variable domain in full (rest from reference TRBV19 and TRBJ1-2): DGGITQSPKYLFRKEGQNVTLSCEQNLNHDAMYWYRQDPGQGLRLIYYSQIVNDFQKGDIAEGYSVSREKKESFPLTVTSAQKNPTAFYLCASRTPGNYGYTFGSGTRLTVV.

The V call is TRBV5-1, the J call TRBJ1-1; D is unclear. The V and J ends lost 1 base and 4 bases respectively, with 11 bases between them. Germline CDR1 reads SGHRS; CDR2 reads YFSETQ. This CDR3 is built from 14 residues. As DNA, the CDR3 is TGCGCCAGCAGCTTGCCGGAGAGGAGCACTGAAGCTTTCTTT. This encodes CASSLPERSTEAFF.

The rearrangement joins TRBV4-2 to TRBJ2-7, with D tentatively TRBD2 (6 bases). The V end lost 0 bases, the J end lost 4 bases, and 13 bases lay between the germline ends. The CDR3 is made up of 15 amino acids. Germline lookup yields CDR1 LGHNA and CDR2 YNFKEQ. The CDR3 region is CASSQDTGVSYEQYF. CDR3 DNA: TGTGCCAGCAGCCAAGATACGGGGGTATCTTACGAGCAGTACTTC.

This chain uses TRBV5-6 with TRBJ1-1, with D possibly matching TRBD1 (6 bases). This CDR3 region has 15 residues. CDR1 is SGHDT, CDR2 YYEEEE, per germline. Trimming cost V 2 bases and J 4 bases, with 15 bases left between them. This CDR3 is CASSFWWGQGTEAFF. The CDR3 nucleotides read TGTGCCAGCAGCTTTTGGTGGGGACAAGGCACTGAAGCTTTCTTT.

This rearrangement joins TRBV11-3 to TRBJ1-1, with 7 bases fitting TRBD1. This CDR3 is built from 15 residues. Germline V gene sequence: CDR1 SGHNT, CDR2 YENEEA. V lost 4 bases, J lost 0 bases, and 5 bases stayed unmatched. CDR3 coding DNA: TGTGCCAGCAGCTCTTTACAGGGGCTGAACACTGAAGCTTTCTTT. Protein sequence: CASSSLQGLNTEAFF. Full variable domain (rest looked up from reference TRBV11-3 and TRBJ1-1): EAGVVQSPRYKIIEKKQPVAFWCNPISGHNTLYWYLQNLGQGPELLIRYENEEAVDDSQLPKDRFSAERLKGVDSTLKIQPAELGDSAVYLCASSSLQGLNTEAFFGQGTRLTVV.

The V call is TRBV6-2 or TRBV6-3, the J call TRBJ2-4; 12 positions match TRBD2. Germline V gene sequence: CDR1 MNHEY, CDR2 SVGEGT. V trimming: 0 bases; J trimming: 6 bases; junction bases outside the gene matches: 3. The CDR3 extends over 16 amino acids. The CDR3 DNA is TGTGCCAGCAGTTACTCGACTAGCGGGGGCCGAAACATTCAGTACTTC. Translated: CASSYSTSGGRNIQYF.

A single count supports this clone. The CDR3 DNA sequence: TGCGCCAGCAGCCAAGGGGCGGGGACGGCCTCTAACTATGGCTACACCTTC. Its protein is CASSQGAGTASNYGYTF. The genes are TRBV4-1 and TRBJ1-2, with D perhaps TRBD1 (5 bases). CDR1 is MGHRA, CDR2 YSYEKL, per germline. The CDR3 is made up of 17 amino acids. Deletions cut 1 base from V and 0 bases from J, with 15 bases between.

The chain is built from TRBV20-1 and TRBJ1-1; 9 nucleotides match TRBD1. The CDR3 loop spans 15 amino acids. After removal of 3 bases from V and 6 bases from J, the junction contained 11 bases not matched to a gene. CDR1 and CDR2 from the germline V gene are DFQATT and SNEGSKA (reference sequence). In DNA, the CDR3 is TGCAGTGCTAGTGGGGTGGACAGGGGCCGCGCTGAAGCTTTCTTT. Translated, it gives CSASGVDRGRAEAFF.

The gene calls are TRBV6-2 or TRBV6-3 and TRBJ1-5; D is possibly TRBD1 (6 bases). CDR1 is MNHEY, CDR2 SVGEGT, per germline. The CDR3 covers 14 residues. V was clipped by 0 bases and J by 4 bases, with 7 bases between them. CDR3 loop: CASSYSGGNQPQHF. The CDR3 DNA reads as TGTGCCAGCAGTTACTCAGGGGGTAATCAGCCCCAGCATTTT.

This clone was found once. This chain uses TRBV9 with TRBJ2-7; 7 nucleotides match TRBD2. Germline values: CDR1 SGDLS, CDR2 YYNGEE. CDR3 size: 14 residues. With V trimmed by 3 bases and J by 7 bases, 10 bases remained unmatched. CDR3 region: CASSAALMGGEQYF. The CDR3 region has the DNA TGTGCCAGCAGCGCCGCCCTCATGGGGGGGGAGCAGTACTTC.

This clone was counted a single time. Other nucleotide sequences in the sample specify the same CDR3. V usage is TRBV6-5 and J usage is TRBJ1-3, with D possibly matching TRBD1 (6 bases). This CDR3 has 15 amino acids. CDR1 and CDR2 (germline): MNHEY, SVGAGI. Deletions cut 3 bases from V and 0 bases from J, with 9 bases between. CDR3 bases: TGTGCCAGCAGTTATTTACAGGGCTCTGGAAACACCATATATTTT. Its protein product is CASSYLQGSGNTIYF.

This chain uses TRBV6-1 with TRBJ2-3, with 9 bases fitting TRBD1. Germline values: CDR1 MNHNS, CDR2 SASEGT. With V trimmed by 2 bases and J by 1 base, 4 bases remained unmatched. The CDR3 spans 16 residues. CDR3 DNA sequence: TGTGCCAGCAGTGAACACAGGGGGCGAGGCACAGATACGCAGTATTTT. Its translation is CASSEHRGRGTDTQYF.